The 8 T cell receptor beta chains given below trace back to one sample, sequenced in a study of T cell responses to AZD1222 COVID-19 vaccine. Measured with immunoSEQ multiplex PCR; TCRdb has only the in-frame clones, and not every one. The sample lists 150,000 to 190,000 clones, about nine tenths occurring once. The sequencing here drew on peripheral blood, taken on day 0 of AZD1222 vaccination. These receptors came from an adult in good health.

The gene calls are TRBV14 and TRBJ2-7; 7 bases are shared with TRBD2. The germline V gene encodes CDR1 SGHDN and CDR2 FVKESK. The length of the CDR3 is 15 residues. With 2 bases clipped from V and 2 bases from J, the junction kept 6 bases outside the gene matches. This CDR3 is CASSQLSLAAYEQYF. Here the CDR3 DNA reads TGTGCCAGCAGCCAACTCTCGCTAGCGGCCTACGAGCAGTACTTC.

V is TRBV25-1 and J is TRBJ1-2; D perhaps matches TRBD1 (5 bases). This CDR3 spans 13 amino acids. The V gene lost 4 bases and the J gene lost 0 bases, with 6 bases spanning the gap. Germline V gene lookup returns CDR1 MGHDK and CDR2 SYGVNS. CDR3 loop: CASSATANYGYTF. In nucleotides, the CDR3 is TGTGCCAGCAGTGCGACAGCTAACTATGGCTACACCTTC.

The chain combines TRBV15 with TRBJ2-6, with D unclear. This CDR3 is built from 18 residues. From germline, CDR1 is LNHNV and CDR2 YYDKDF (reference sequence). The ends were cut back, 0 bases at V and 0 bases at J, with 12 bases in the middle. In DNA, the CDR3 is TGTGCCACCAGCAGAGATATGTGGGAATACTCTGGGGCCAACGTCCTGACTTTC. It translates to CATSRDMWEYSGANVLTF.

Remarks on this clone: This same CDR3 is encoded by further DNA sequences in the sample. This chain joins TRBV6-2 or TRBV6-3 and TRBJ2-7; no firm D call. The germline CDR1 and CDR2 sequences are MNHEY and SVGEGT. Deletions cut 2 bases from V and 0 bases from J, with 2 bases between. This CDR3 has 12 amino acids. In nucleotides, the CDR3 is TGTGCCAGCAGTTACGACTCCTACGAGCAGTACTTC. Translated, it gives CASSYDSYEQYF.

DNA of the CDR3: TGTGCCAGCAGCTCTACGGGAGACCCTTTTCGGGGCTACACCTTC. It yields the protein CASSSTGDPFRGYTF. The rearrangement uses TRBV7-9 and TRBJ1-2; no clear D gene. Looked up from germline, CDR1 is SEHNR and CDR2 is FQNEAQ (reference sequence). This CDR3 spans 15 amino acids. V was trimmed by 4 bases and J by 8 bases, leaving 20 bases between them. The full variable domain, with the rest looked up from reference TRBV7-9 and TRBJ1-2, is DTGVSQNPRHKITKRGQNVTFRCDPISEHNRLYWYRQTLGQGPEFLTYFQNEAQLEKSRLLSDRFSAERPKGSFSTLEIQRTEQGDSAMYLCASSSTGDPFRGYTFGSGTRLTVV.

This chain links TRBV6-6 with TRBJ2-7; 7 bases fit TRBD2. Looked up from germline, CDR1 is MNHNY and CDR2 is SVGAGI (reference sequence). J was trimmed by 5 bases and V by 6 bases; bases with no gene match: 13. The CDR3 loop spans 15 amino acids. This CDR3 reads CASSLIAGPQHEQYF. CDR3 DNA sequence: TGTGCCAGCAGCTTAATAGCGGGTCCCCAACACGAGCAGTACTTC.

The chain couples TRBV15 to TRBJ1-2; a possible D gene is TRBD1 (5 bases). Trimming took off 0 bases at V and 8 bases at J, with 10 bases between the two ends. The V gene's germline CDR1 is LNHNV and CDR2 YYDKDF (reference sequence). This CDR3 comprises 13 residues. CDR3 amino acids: CATSRDEGFGYTF. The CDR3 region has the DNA TGTGCCACCAGCAGAGATGAGGGGTTCGGCTACACCTTC.

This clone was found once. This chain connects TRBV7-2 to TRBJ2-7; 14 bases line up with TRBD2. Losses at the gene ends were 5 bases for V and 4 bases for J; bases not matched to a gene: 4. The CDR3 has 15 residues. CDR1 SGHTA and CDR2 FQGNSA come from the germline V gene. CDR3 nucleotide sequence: TGTGCCAGCAGCCGGGGACTAGCGGGAGTTTACGAGCAGTACTTC. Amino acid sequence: CASSRGLAGVYEQYF.